This TCR beta chain was recorded in a study of high-grade serous ovarian cancer treatment subgroups. Across the study: Mean per sample: around 14,000 reads, about 6,900 unique TCR beta rearrangements.

General observations from the study: TCR relatedness rose with neoantigen level and trended with mutation load. Bulk tumor TCR sequencing gave no spatial information. Same-patient tumor repertoires overlapped at about 0.095 to 0.85; different patients barely overlapped.

The tumor samples were collected prior to definitive surgery or chemotherapy. Germline CDR1 and CDR2: SNHLY and FYNNEI. The CDR3 spans 13 residues. V gave up 7 bases and J gave up 3 bases, with 12 bases separating them. This clone was observed a handful of times. Its antigen is unidentified. The repertoire was sequenced with immunoSEQ multiplex PCR; TCRdb's copy has only in-frame clones and lacks some. In the table there are around 9,000 clones, about nine tenths of which are singletons. Sequenced sample: tumor tissue. V is TRBV2 and J is TRBJ2-5; tentatively, D is TRBD2 (6 bases). This sequence was found in a human donor with high-grade serous ovarian cancer. The CDR3 DNA is TGTGCCAGCATCCGGGACTCTGAAGAGACCCAGTACTTC. This gives the protein CASIRDSEETQYF.